Sequencing of this T cell receptor beta chain was carried out in a study of T-cell reconstitution after alpha-beta-depleted transplantation in children. In germline, CDR1 is MNHEY, CDR2 SVGAGI. The CDR3 sequence is 15 residues long. V was pared by 0 bases and J by 5 bases, with 10 bases between. Unique molecular identifiers were used to barcode this TCRbeta library. MiXCR was run by TCRdb on the PCR reads, yielding one entry per CDR3 protein. The sample lists some 48,000 distinct CDR3 sequences; approximately 6.1% were seen once. This clonotype was seen ten or more times. The sequenced sample was PBMCs, mostly from graft donor cells, obtained 60 days after TCRalphabeta/CD19-depleted stem cell transplant. The TCR was taken from a female patient younger than 10 who had a stem cell transplant for aplastic anemia, so the T cells may come from the graft donor. This sequence joins TRBV6-5 and TRBJ2-2; D is unresolved. The CDR3: CASSYSKTKTGELFF. In DNA, the CDR3 is TGTGCCAGCAGTTACTCGAAGACAAAGACCGGGGAGCTGTTTTTT.